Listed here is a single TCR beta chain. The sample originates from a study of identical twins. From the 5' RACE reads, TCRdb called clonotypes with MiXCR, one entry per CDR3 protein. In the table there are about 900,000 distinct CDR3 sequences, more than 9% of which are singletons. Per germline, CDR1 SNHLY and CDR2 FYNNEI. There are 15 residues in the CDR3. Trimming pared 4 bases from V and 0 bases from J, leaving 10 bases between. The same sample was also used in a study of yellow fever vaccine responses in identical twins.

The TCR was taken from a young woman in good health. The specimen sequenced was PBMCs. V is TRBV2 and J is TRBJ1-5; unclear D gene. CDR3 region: CASSVRLYSNQPQHF. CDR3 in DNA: TGTGCCAGCAGTGTTCGACTGTATAGCAATCAGCCCCAGCATTTT. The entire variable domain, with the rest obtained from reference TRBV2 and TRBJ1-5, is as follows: EPEVTQTPSHQVTQMGQEVILRCVPISNHLYFYWYRQILGQKVEFLVSFYNNEISEKSEIFDDQFSVERPDGSNFTLKIRSTKLEDSAMYFCASSVRLYSNQPQHFGDGTRLSIL.